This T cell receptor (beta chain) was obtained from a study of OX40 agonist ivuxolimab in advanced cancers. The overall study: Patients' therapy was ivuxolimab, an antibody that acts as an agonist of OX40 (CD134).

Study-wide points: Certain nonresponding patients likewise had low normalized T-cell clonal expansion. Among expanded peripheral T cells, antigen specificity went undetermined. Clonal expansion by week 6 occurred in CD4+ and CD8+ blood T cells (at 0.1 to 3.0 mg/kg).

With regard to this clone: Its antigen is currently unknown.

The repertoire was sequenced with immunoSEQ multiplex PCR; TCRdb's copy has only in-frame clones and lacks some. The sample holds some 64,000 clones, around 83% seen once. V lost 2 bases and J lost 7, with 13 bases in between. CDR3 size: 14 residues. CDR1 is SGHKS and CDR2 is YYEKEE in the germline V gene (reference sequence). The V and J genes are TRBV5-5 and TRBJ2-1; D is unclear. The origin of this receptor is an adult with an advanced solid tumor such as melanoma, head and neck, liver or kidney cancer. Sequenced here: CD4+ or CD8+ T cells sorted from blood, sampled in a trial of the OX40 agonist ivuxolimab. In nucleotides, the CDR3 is TGTGCCAGCAGCTTTGGGGTAGAGTCGAATGAGCAGTTCTTC. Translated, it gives CASSFGVESNEQFF.